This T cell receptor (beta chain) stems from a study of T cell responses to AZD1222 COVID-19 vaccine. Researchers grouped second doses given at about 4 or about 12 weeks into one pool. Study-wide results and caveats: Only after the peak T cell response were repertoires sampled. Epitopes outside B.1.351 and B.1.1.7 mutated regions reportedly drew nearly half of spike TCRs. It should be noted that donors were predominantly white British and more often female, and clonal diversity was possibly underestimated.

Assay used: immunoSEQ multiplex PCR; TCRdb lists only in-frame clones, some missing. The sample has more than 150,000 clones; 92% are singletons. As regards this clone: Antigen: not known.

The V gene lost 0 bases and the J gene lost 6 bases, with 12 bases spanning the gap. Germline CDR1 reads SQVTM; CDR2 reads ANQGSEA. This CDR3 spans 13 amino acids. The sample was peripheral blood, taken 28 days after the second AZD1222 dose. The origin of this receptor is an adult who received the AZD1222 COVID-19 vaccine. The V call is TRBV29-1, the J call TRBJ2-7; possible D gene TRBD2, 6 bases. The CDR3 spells CSVEERGSPEQYF. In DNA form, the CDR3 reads TGCAGCGTTGAAGAGCGGGGTTCCCCCGAGCAGTACTTC.